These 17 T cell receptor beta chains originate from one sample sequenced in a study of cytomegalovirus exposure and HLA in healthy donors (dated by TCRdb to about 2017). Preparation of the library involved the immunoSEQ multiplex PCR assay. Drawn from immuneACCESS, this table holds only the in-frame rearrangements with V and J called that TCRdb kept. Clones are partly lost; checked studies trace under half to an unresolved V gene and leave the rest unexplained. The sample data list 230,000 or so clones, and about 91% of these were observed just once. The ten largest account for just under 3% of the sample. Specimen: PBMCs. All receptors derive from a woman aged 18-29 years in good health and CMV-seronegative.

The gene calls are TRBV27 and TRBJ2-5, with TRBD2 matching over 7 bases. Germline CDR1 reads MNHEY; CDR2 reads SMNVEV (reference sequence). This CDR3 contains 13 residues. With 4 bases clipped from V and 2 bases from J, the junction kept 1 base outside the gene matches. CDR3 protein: CASSSSGQETQYF. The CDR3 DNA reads TGTGCCAGCAGTTCTAGCGGTCAAGAGACCCAGTACTTC.

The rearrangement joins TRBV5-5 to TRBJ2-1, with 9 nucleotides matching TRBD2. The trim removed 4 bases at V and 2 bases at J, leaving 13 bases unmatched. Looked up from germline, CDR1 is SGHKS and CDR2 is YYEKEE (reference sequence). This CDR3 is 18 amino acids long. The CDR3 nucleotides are TGTGCCAGCAGCCTTGAGTATTGGGCGGGAGGGACCTACAATGAGCAGTTCTTC. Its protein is CASSLEYWAGGTYNEQFF. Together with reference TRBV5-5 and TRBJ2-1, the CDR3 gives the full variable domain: DAGVTQSPTHLIKTRGQQVTLRCSPISGHKSVSWYQQVLGQGPQFIFQYYEKEERGRGNFPDRFSARQFPNYSSELNVNALLLGDSALYLCASSLEYWAGGTYNEQFFGPGTRLTVL.

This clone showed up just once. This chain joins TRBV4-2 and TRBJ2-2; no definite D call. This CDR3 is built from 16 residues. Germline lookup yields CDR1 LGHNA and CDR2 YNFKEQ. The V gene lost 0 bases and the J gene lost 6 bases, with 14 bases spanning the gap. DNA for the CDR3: TGTGCCAGCAGCCAAGATGTTGGGCGCAAAGCCGGGGAGCTGTTTTTT. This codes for CASSQDVGRKAGELFF.

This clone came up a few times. The CDR3, as DNA: TGTGCCAGCAGTTACGGCAGCTCTGGGGCCAACGTCCTGACTTTC. Translating it yields CASSYGSSGANVLTF. The chain links TRBV6-5 to TRBJ2-6; unclear D gene. The germline CDR1 and CDR2 sequences are MNHEY and SVGAGI. The CDR3 extends over 15 amino acids. V was pared by 2 bases and J by 0 bases, with 5 bases between.

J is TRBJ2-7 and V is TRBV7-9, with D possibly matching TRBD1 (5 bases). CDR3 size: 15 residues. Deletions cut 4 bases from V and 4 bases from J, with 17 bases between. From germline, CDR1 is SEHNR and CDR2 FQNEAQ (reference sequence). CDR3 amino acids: CASSSGLVGQYEQYF. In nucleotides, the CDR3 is TGTGCCAGCAGCTCGGGTCTAGTGGGGCAGTACGAGCAGTACTTC. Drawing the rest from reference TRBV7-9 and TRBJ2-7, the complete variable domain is DTGVSQNPRHKITKRGQNVTFRCDPISEHNRLYWYRQTLGQGPEFLTYFQNEAQLEKSRLLSDRFSAERPKGSFSTLEIQRTEQGDSAMYLCASSSGLVGQYEQYFGPGTRLTVT.

CDR3 region: CASSLAEGWSEQYF. Written as DNA, the CDR3 is TGCGCCAGCAGCTTGGCAGAGGGTTGGAGCGAGCAGTACTTC. The gene calls are TRBV5-1 and TRBJ2-7, with D possibly TRBD2 on 5 matching bases. Per germline, CDR1 SGHRS and CDR2 YFSETQ. The CDR3 sequence is 14 residues long. Trimming pared 0 bases from V and 6 bases from J, leaving 13 bases between.

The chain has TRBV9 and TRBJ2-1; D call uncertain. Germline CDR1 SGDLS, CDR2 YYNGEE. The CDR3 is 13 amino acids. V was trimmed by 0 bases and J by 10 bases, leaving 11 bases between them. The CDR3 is CASSVGVGDEQFF. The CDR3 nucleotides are TGTGCCAGCAGCGTAGGGGTTGGAGACGAGCAGTTCTTC.

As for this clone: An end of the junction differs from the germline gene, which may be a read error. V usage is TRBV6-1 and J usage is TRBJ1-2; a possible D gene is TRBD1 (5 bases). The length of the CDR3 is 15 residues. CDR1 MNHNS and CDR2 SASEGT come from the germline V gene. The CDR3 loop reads CASSESLGRKLKGPF. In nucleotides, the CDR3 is TGTGCCAGCAGTGAAAGTCTCGGTAGAAAACTAAAGGGGCCCTTC.

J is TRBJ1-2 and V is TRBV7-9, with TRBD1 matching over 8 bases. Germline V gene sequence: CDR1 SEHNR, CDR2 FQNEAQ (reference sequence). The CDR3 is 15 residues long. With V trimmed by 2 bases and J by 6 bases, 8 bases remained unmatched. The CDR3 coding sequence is TGTGCCAGCAGCTTAAATGGCAGGGGGCTAAATGGCTACACCTTC. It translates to CASSLNGRGLNGYTF.

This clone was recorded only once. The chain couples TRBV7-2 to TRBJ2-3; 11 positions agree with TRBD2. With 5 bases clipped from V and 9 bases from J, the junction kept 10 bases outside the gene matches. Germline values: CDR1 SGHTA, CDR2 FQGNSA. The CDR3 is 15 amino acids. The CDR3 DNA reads TGTGCCAGCAGCCTATCCGGGACTAGCGGTCTGACGCAGTATTTT. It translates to CASSLSGTSGLTQYF.

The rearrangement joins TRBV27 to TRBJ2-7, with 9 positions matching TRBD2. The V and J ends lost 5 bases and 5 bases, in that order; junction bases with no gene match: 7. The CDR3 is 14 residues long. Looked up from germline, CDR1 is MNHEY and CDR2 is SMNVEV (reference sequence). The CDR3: CASSRSGRNNEQYF. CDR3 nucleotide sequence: TGTGCCAGCAGTCGAAGCGGGAGGAATAACGAGCAGTACTTC.

The CDR3 sequence is CASSKATDTQYF. CDR3 DNA sequence: TGTGCCAGCAGCAAAGCCACAGATACGCAGTATTTT. The chain recombines TRBV11-3 with TRBJ2-3; D unresolved. The germline V gene encodes CDR1 SGHNT and CDR2 YENEEA. Trimming removed 5 bases from V and 2 bases from J, with 5 bases in between. CDR3 size: 12 residues.

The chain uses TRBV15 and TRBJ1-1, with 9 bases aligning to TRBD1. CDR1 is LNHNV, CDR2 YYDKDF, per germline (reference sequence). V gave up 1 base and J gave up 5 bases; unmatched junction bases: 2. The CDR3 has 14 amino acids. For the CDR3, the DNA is TGTGCCACCAGCAGAGGACAGGGGGGGACTGAAGCTTTCTTT. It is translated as CATSRGQGGTEAFF.

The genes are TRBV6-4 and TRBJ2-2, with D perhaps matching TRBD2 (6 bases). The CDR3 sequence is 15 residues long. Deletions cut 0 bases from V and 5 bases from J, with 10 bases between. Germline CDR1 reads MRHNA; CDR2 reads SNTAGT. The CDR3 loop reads CASSDSGLSTGELFF. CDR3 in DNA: TGTGCCAGCAGTGACTCTGGACTATCTACCGGGGAGCTGTTTTTT.

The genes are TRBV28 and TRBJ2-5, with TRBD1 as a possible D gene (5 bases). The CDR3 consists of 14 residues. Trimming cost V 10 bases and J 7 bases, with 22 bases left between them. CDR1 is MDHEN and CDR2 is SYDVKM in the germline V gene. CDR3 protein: CATASVVGARTQYF. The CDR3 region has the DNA TGTGCCACCGCAAGTGTGGTTGGGGCAAGGACCCAGTACTTC. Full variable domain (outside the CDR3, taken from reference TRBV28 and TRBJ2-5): DVKVTQSSRYLVKRTGEKVFLECVQDMDHENMFWYRQDPGLGLRLIYFSYDVKMKEKGDIPEGYSVSREKKERFSLILESASTNQTSMYLCATASVVGARTQYFGPGTRLLVL.

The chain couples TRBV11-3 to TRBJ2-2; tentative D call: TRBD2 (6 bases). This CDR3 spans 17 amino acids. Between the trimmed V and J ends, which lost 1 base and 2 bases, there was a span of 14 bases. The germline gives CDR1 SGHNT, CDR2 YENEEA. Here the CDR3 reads CASSLALGGTNTGELFF. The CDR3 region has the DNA TGTGCCAGCAGCTTAGCCCTAGGCGGGACCAACACCGGGGAGCTGTTTTTT.

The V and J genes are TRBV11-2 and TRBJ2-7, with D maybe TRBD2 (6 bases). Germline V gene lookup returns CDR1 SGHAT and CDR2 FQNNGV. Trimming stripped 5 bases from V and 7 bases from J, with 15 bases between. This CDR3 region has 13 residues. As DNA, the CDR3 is TGTGCCAGCAGCCCATTCCGTGGAGGGGAGCAGTACTTC. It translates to CASSPFRGGEQYF.